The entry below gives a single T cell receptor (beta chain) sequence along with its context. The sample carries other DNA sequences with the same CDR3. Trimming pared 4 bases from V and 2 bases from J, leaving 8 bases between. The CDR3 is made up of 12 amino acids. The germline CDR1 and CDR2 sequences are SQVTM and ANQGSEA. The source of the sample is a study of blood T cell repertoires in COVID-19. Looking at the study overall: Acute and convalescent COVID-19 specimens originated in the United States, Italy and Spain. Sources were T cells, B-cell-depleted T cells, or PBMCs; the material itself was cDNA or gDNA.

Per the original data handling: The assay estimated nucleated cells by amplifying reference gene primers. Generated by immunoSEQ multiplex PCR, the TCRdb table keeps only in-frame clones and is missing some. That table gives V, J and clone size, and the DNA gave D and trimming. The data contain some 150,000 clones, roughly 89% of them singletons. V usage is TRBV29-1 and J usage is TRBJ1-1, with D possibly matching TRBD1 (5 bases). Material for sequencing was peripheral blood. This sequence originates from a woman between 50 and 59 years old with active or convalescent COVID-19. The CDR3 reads CSVGQFNTEAFF. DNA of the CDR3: TGCAGCGTTGGACAGTTCAACACTGAAGCTTTCTTT.